What follows describes a single T cell receptor beta chain. Antigen specificity is unknown. These data belong to a study of cytomegalovirus exposure and HLA in healthy donors. In the study overall: When roughly 420 donors were genotyped, around 77% of them were found to fall in the Caucasian-associated ancestry cluster.

Study observations and caveats: Cytomegalovirus association was assigned to approximately 160 TCR beta chains. In an earlier analysis, about 87% or about 30%: the productive usage of most TCR beta V segments.

This PCR relied on a set of 60 Vbeta primers and 13 Jbeta primers. Libraries were prepared by immunoSEQ multiplex PCR; TCRdb keeps only in-frame clonotypes and omits some of them. In the table there are over 150,000 clones, approximately 67% of which are singletons. Germline V gene data show CDR1 as MNHNY and CDR2 as SVGAGI (reference sequence). Losses at the gene ends were 7 bases for V and 4 bases for J; bases not matched to a gene: 11. The CDR3 totals 16 residues. The sequenced sample consisted of PBMCs. The chain has TRBV6-6 and TRBJ2-5, with 11 nucleotides matching TRBD2. The source is a woman aged 18-29 years in good health and CMV-seropositive. The CDR3 spells CASIKASGRLRETQYF. DNA for the CDR3: TGTGCCAGCATCAAAGCTAGCGGGAGGTTAAGAGAGACCCAGTACTTC.